This T cell receptor (beta chain) emerged from a study of blood T cell repertoires in COVID-19. Profiling relied on immunoSEQ multiplex PCR, and the TCRdb table lists in-frame clones only, not all of them. This sample has about 270,000 clones, with approximately 86% found just once. This receptor was obtained from a man aged 40-49 years who had recovered from COVID-19. The sample comprised peripheral blood.

The CDR3 loop reads CAWREGLGTGELFF. The CDR3 region has the DNA TGTGCCTGGAGGGAGGGACTAGGGACCGGGGAGCTGTTTTTT. The rearrangement joins TRBV30 to TRBJ2-2; 8 bases align to TRBD2. Looked up from germline, CDR1 is GTSNPN and CDR2 is SVGIG (reference sequence). The CDR3 spans 14 residues. V dropped 3 bases and J dropped 5; count of bases not matched to a gene: 5.